The rows below give T cell receptor beta chains drawn from one sample of a study of OX40 agonist ivuxolimab in advanced cancers. Sequencing used immunoSEQ multiplex PCR; TCRdb keeps in-frame clones, though not all of them. This table holds tens of thousands of clones, approximately 91% found once. The sample here was CD4+ or CD8+ T cells sorted from blood, taken in a trial of the OX40 agonist ivuxolimab. Receptor source: an adult with an advanced solid tumor such as melanoma, head and neck, liver or kidney cancer. CDR3s include the opening cysteine and the closing phenylalanine or tryptophan. D genes are given only for firm matches.

V: TRBV5-1; D: TRBD1; length: 18; J: TRBJ2-5; CDR3: CASSSGGRGIGYQETQYF; DNA: TGCGCCAGCAGCTCTGGGGGCAGGGGGATAGGGTACCAAGAGACCCAGTACTTC
V: TRBV19; D: -; length: 13; J: TRBJ2-1; CDR3: CASSMLLPNEQFF; DNA: TGTGCCAGTAGTATGCTCCTTCCCAATGAGCAGTTCTTC
V: TRBV27; D: TRBD1; length: 15; J: TRBJ1-1; CDR3: CASSTRQGLNTEAFF; DNA: TGTGCCAGCAGTACTCGACAGGGCTTGAACACTGAAGCTTTCTTT
V: TRBV7-9; D: -; length: 15; J: TRBJ1-5; CDR3: CASSLGGFGNQPQHF; DNA: TGTGCCAGCAGCTTAGGGGGGTTTGGCAATCAGCCCCAGCATTTT
V: TRBV11-2; D: TRBD2; length: 16; J: TRBJ2-2; CDR3: CASSSLAGGPTGELFF; DNA: TGTGCCAGCAGCTCCCTCGCGGGGGGGCCCACCGGGGAGCTGTTTTTT
V: TRBV4-2; D: TRBD2; length: 15; J: TRBJ2-3; CDR3: CASRRRRGGTDTQYF; DNA: TGTGCCAGCCGCCGTCGGCGGGGGGGCACAGATACGCAGTATTTT
V: TRBV9; D: -; length: 14; J: TRBJ2-5; CDR3: CASSAGTSQETQYF; DNA: TGTGCCAGCAGCGCCGGGACAAGTCAAGAGACCCAGTACTTC
V: TRBV7-6; D: TRBD1; length: 15; J: TRBJ2-5; CDR3: CASSLSPRGLETQYF; DNA: TGTGCCAGCAGCTTAAGCCCAAGGGGGCTGGAGACCCAGTACTTC
V: TRBV19; D: TRBD1; length: 16; J: TRBJ2-2; CDR3: CASSTVDRANTGELFF; DNA: TGTGCCAGTAGTACCGTAGACAGGGCGAACACCGGGGAGCTGTTTTTT
V: TRBV4-1; D: TRBD1; length: 18; J: TRBJ2-2; CDR3: CASSQDSIRGPNTGELFF; DNA: TGCGCCAGCAGCCAAGACTCAATAAGGGGGCCTAACACCGGGGAGCTGTTTTTT
V: TRBV7-9; D: -; length: 14; J: TRBJ1-2; CDR3: CASSFIKGEYGYTF; DNA: TGTGCCAGCAGCTTTATAAAGGGAGAGTATGGCTACACCTTC
V: TRBV28; D: -; length: 16; J: TRBJ2-5; CDR3: CASSLIFRVPGETQYF; DNA: TGTGCCAGCAGTTTAATATTCAGGGTGCCAGGGGAGACCCAGTACTTC
V: TRBV19; D: TRBD1; length: 15; J: TRBJ2-1; CDR3: CASSTAGTGRNEQFF; DNA: TGTGCCAGTAGTACCGCCGGGACAGGGAGAAATGAGCAGTTCTTC
V: TRBV4-3; D: -; length: 17; J: TRBJ2-2; CDR3: CASSQDPRGFNTGELFF; DNA: TGCGCCAGCAGCCAAGATCCCCGGGGCTTCAACACCGGGGAGCTGTTTTTT
V: TRBV7-6; D: -; length: 13; J: TRBJ1-1; CDR3: CASSLAGDTEAFF; DNA: TGTGCCAGCAGCTTAGCGGGGGACACTGAAGCTTTCTTT
V: TRBV7-9; D: TRBD1; length: 12; J: TRBJ2-7; CDR3: CASSTGTDEQYF; DNA: TGTGCCAGCAGCACCGGGACAGACGAGCAGTACTTC